This passage covers 30 T cell receptor beta chains from one sample sequenced in a study of identical twins. TCRdb itself ran the 5' RACE reads through MiXCR, one entry per CDR3 protein. The table lists about 100,000 distinct CDR3 sequences, 5.5% to 7% of them singletons. Sequencing was done on a sample of memory T cells sorted from blood. These receptors all stem from a woman aged 50 to 60 in good health.

This rearrangement joins TRBV20-1 to TRBJ1-5, with D perhaps TRBD1 (6 bases). The CDR3 loop spans 13 amino acids. Trimming left V 6 bases short and J 0 bases short, with 9 bases between. Germline CDR1 and CDR2: DFQATT and SNEGSKA (reference sequence). The chain's CDR3 is CSASDSSNQPQHF. The CDR3 DNA sequence: TGCAGTGCATCGGACAGTAGCAATCAGCCCCAGCATTTT.

To note about this clonotype: Possible read error: a much larger clone is one base away. CDR3 loop: CATSFEGNQAQHF. The CDR3 DNA is TGTGCCACCAGTTTCGAGGGCAATCAGGCCCAGCATTTT. This sequence joins TRBV24-1 and TRBJ1-5; D unresolved. The germline V gene encodes CDR1 KGHDR and CDR2 SFDVKD. The CDR3 has 13 amino acids.

This chain connects TRBV5-5 to TRBJ2-3; 7 bases line up with TRBD2. The germline V gene has CDR1 SGHKS and CDR2 YYEKEE (reference sequence). The CDR3 has 15 amino acids. The J segment lost 3 bases and the V segment lost 3 bases, leaving 7 bases of the junction unmatched. This CDR3 is CASSSSLRGTDTQYF. The DNA for the CDR3 is TGTGCCAGCAGCTCCAGTTTGCGGGGGACAGATACGCAGTATTTT.

This clonotype was observed at least ten times. V is TRBV12-3 or TRBV12-4 and J is TRBJ2-1; the D is unclear. V was clipped by 11 bases and J by 4 bases, with 15 bases between them. The CDR3 spans 13 residues. The CDR3 sequence is CAGVEQIYNEQFF. CDR3 nucleotide sequence: TGTGCCGGGGTGGAGCAGATTTACAATGAGCAGTTCTTC.

There are many counts of this clonotype. This sequence joins TRBV7-9 and TRBJ2-7; 12 nucleotides align to TRBD2. The CDR3 covers 19 residues. Trimming removed 5 bases from V and 4 bases from J; junction bases left unmatched: 18. The germline gives CDR1 SEHNR, CDR2 FQNEAQ (reference sequence). The CDR3 DNA is TGTGCCAGCAGCGTAGAAACACTAGCGGGAGGCCCATCTCGGTACGAGCAGTACTTC. This encodes CASSVETLAGGPSRYEQYF.

This clonotype appeared many times. The chain recombines TRBV11-3 with TRBJ2-7, with TRBD1 matching 8 bases. The junction had 16 bases not matched to a gene; V was cut back by 0 bases and J by 3 bases. Per germline, CDR1 SGHNT and CDR2 YENEEA. The CDR3 has 19 amino acids. The CDR3 DNA reads as TGTGCCAGCAGCTTAGACCTACCAACCCCGGACAGGGATCGCTACGAGCAGTACGTC. Protein sequence: CASSLDLPTPDRDRYEQYV.

This clonotype was observed many times. The chain has TRBV3-1 and TRBJ1-5; possible D gene TRBD1, 6 bases. CDR1 is LGHDT and CDR2 is YNNKEL in the germline V gene (reference sequence). The CDR3 totals 15 residues. V was cut by 0 bases and J by 3 bases, with 9 bases left in between. The CDR3 reads CASSQDRQANQPQHF. CDR3 DNA: TGTGCCAGCAGCCAAGATCGACAGGCCAATCAGCCCCAGCATTTT.

V gene TRBV5-1 combines with J gene TRBJ2-1, with 11 bases matching TRBD2. V lost 3 bases, J lost 4 bases, and 6 bases stayed unmatched. From germline, CDR1 is SGHRS and CDR2 YFSETQ. There are 16 residues in the CDR3. CDR3 DNA sequence: TGCGCCAGCAGCTCCTCCGGGACTAGCGGTTACAATGAGCAGTTCTTC. Its translation: CASSSSGTSGYNEQFF.

There are many counts of this clonotype. The chain carries TRBV20-1 and TRBJ2-7, with D possibly TRBD2 on 5 matching bases. Germline CDR1 DFQATT, CDR2 SNEGSKA (reference sequence). The CDR3 loop spans 13 amino acids. CDR3 sequence reads: CSARGPTSHEQYV. The CDR3, as DNA: TGCAGTGCCCGGGGTCCTACCTCCCACGAGCAGTACGTC.

This clonotype has a count of ten or more. The rearrangement uses TRBV7-8 and TRBJ1-1; D is unresolved. This CDR3 region has 13 residues. CDR1 and CDR2 from the germline V gene are SGHVS and FQNEAQ. V dropped 9 bases and J dropped 2 bases, with 13 bases sitting between them. The CDR3 loop is CASTRPANTEAFF. CDR3 DNA: TGTGCCAGTACCCGCCCGGCCAACACTGAAGCTTTCTTT.

This clonotype was seen repeatedly, ten times or more. This sequence joins TRBV19 and TRBJ2-5; D not resolved. Germline-derived CDR1 and CDR2 are LNHDA and SQIVND (reference sequence). V shed 3 bases and J shed 5 bases, with 10 bases lying between them. The CDR3 length is 13 residues. CDR3 protein: CASSIQHTETQYF. CDR3 coding DNA: TGTGCCAGTAGTATTCAGCACACTGAGACCCAGTACTTC.

The chain employs TRBV24-1 and TRBJ1-2; D is uncertain. V shed 5 bases and J shed 8 bases, with 14 bases lying between them. Per germline, CDR1 KGHDR and CDR2 SFDVKD. The CDR3 extends over 13 amino acids. The CDR3 bases are TGTGCCACCAGTGTTACCGGGAAGGAGGGCTACACCTTC. Translation gives CATSVTGKEGYTF.

This clonotype was found many times. The genes are TRBV2 and TRBJ2-1; D is uncertain. Germline CDR1 and CDR2: SNHLY and FYNNEI. This CDR3 spans 13 amino acids. The germline V and J ends were trimmed by 3 bases and 4 bases, with 7 bases remaining between them. The CDR3 sequence is CASSEKEYNEQFF. CDR3 nucleotides: TGTGCCAGCAGTGAGAAGGAATACAATGAGCAGTTCTTC. Drawing the rest from reference TRBV2 and TRBJ2-1, the complete variable domain is EPEVTQTPSHQVTQMGQEVILRCVPISNHLYFYWYRQILGQKVEFLVSFYNNEISEKSEIFDDQFSVERPDGSNFTLKIRSTKLEDSAMYFCASSEKEYNEQFFGPGTRLTVL.

This clonotype was recorded many times. The chain recombines TRBV12-3 or TRBV12-4 with TRBJ1-1, with D unclear. The CDR3 runs 13 residues. V shed 3 bases and J shed 8 bases, with 13 bases lying between them. CDR3 protein: CASSFLRVGEAFF. The CDR3 DNA reads as TGTGCCAGCAGTTTCCTGCGGGTGGGGGAAGCTTTCTTT.

In this sample, this clonotype turned up many times. The rearrangement uses TRBV29-1 and TRBJ1-1; 9 bases align to TRBD1. Trimming took 6 bases from V and 4 from J; bases not matched to a gene: 9. The CDR3 runs 14 residues. In germline, CDR1 is SQVTM, CDR2 ANQGSEA. The DNA of the CDR3 is TGCAGCGTCGGGACCGGGACAGGGAGCACTGAAGCTTTCTTT. This encodes CSVGTGTGSTEAFF.

The CDR3 loop reads CASSTGQEGEKLFF. CDR3 bases: TGTGCCAGCTCAACGGGACAGGAGGGTGAAAAACTGTTTTTT. The chain recombines TRBV18 with TRBJ1-4; 8 positions agree with TRBD1. Germline-derived CDR1 and CDR2 are KGHSH and LQKENI. V lost 5 bases to trimming and J lost 7 bases; unmatched junction nucleotides: 6. The CDR3 is 14 amino acids.

In this sample, this clonotype turned up many times. The chain recombines TRBV20-1 with TRBJ1-6, with D possibly being TRBD1 (5 bases). The V and J ends lost 1 base and 5 bases respectively, with 9 bases between them. The CDR3 sequence is 14 residues long. The germline CDR1 and CDR2 sequences are DFQATT and SNEGSKA (reference sequence). The CDR3 loop is CSARGTLDNSPLHF. As DNA, the CDR3 is TGCAGTGCTAGAGGGACATTAGATAATTCACCCCTCCACTTT.

For the CDR3, the DNA is TGTGCCACCTCCCAGGAATGGGAGACCCAGTACTTC. This sequence encodes CATSQEWETQYF. The chain carries TRBV24-1 and TRBJ2-5, with D unresolved. V lost 9 bases and J 5 bases, leaving 12 bases between the germline ends. This CDR3 is 12 amino acids long. CDR1 is KGHDR, CDR2 SFDVKD, per germline.

This clonotype showed up many times. The chain carries TRBV12-3 or TRBV12-4 and TRBJ1-2, with 9 bases lining up with TRBD1. The CDR3 sequence is 14 residues long. Trimming cost V 3 bases and J 8 bases; bases outside gene matches: 7. CDR3 amino acids: CASSFGGTGKGYTF. CDR3 nucleotides: TGTGCCAGCAGTTTTGGCGGGACAGGGAAAGGCTACACCTTC.

This clonotype was observed many times. The chain carries TRBV9 and TRBJ2-2, with D uncertain. V was clipped by 3 bases and J by 2 bases, with 8 bases between them. The germline V gene encodes CDR1 SGDLS and CDR2 YYNGEE. CDR3 length: 14 residues. The CDR3, as DNA: TGTGCCAGCAGCGCTGACTTTAACACCGGGGAGCTGTTTTTT. It encodes CASSADFNTGELFF.

This clonotype was picked up a small number of times. The chain links TRBV27 to TRBJ2-3; TRBD1 agrees at 8 bases. Germline V gene data show CDR1 as MNHEY and CDR2 as SMNVEV (reference sequence). With V trimmed by 3 bases and J by 3 bases, 2 bases remained unmatched. This CDR3 region has 14 residues. The chain's CDR3 is CASSFRTGTDTQYF. The CDR3 DNA sequence: TGTGCCAGCAGTTTTCGGACAGGGACAGATACGCAGTATTTT.

In its sample, this clonotype was seen many times. The rearrangement joins TRBV5-1 to TRBJ2-3, with a possible D match to TRBD1 (5 bases). Germline V lookup: CDR1 SGHRS, CDR2 YFSETQ. With 0 bases removed from V and 4 bases from J, the gap between germline ends came to 9 bases. CDR3 length: 14 residues. In DNA, the CDR3 is TGCGCCAGCAGCTTGGCAGGGATGGCAGATACGCAGTATTTT. Translation gives CASSLAGMADTQYF.

This clonotype was seen ten or more times. The chain joins TRBV5-1 to TRBJ1-1; the D is unclear. The CDR3 covers 14 residues. From germline, CDR1 is SGHRS and CDR2 YFSETQ. Trimming removed 1 base from V and 0 bases from J, with 7 bases in between. Here the CDR3 DNA reads TGCGCCAGCAGCTTGAGTTTTTTGAACACTGAAGCTTTCTTT. As protein: CASSLSFLNTEAFF.

This clonotype appeared many times. This CDR3 reads CSARDLGTTTLYEQYF. In DNA, the CDR3 is TGCAGTGCTAGAGATCTGGGCACGACCACCCTCTACGAGCAGTACTTC. The chain is built from TRBV20-1 and TRBJ2-7; unclear D gene. CDR3 length: 16 amino acids. Germline lookup yields CDR1 DFQATT and CDR2 SNEGSKA (reference sequence). The V end lost 0 bases, the J end lost 3 bases, and 18 bases lay between the germline ends.

This clonotype was seen ten or more times. The chain carries TRBV10-3 and TRBJ2-7; 10 bases are a match to TRBD2. Germline trimming cut 8 bases from V and 4 bases from J; bases unmatched to any gene: 11. This CDR3 region has 15 residues. Germline CDR1 ENHRY, CDR2 SYGVKD. CDR3 sequence reads: CAIREGLAEPYEQYV. The CDR3 DNA sequence: TGTGCCATCCGGGAAGGACTAGCGGAACCTTACGAGCAGTACGTC.

This clonotype was seen ten or more times. The chain links TRBV20-1 to TRBJ2-4; the match to TRBD1 covers 7 bases. CDR3 size: 14 residues. Germline assignment: CDR1 DFQATT and CDR2 SNEGSKA (reference sequence). Germline trimming cut 6 bases from V and 0 bases from J; bases unmatched to any gene: 5. This CDR3 reads CSARSGGAKNIQYF. CDR3 DNA: TGCAGTGCCAGATCAGGGGGAGCCAAAAACATTCAGTACTTC.

This clonotype came up many times. This chain joins TRBV6-1 and TRBJ2-7, with D uncertain. The germline V and J ends were trimmed by 3 bases and 2 bases, with 11 bases remaining between them. The CDR3 runs 14 residues. The V gene's germline CDR1 is MNHNS and CDR2 SASEGT. The CDR3 bases are TGTGCCAGCAGTGACGGTGGGCGACCCTACGAGCAGTACTTC. Its translation: CASSDGGRPYEQYF.

This clonotype was counted at least ten times. This sequence joins TRBV20-1 and TRBJ2-3, with TRBD1 matching 7 bases. The CDR3 spans 14 residues. Germline V lookup: CDR1 DFQATT, CDR2 SNEGSKA (reference sequence). With 3 bases clipped from V and 3 bases from J, the junction kept 6 bases outside the gene matches. The CDR3 DNA is TGCAGTGCTAGCCCGACAGGGAGAACAGATACGCAGTATTTT. Its translation is CSASPTGRTDTQYF.

V is TRBV6-1 and J is TRBJ1-1; 10 bases match TRBD1. Germline CDR1 and CDR2: MNHNS and SASEGT. After removal of 6 bases from V and 2 bases from J, the junction contained 6 bases not matched to a gene. This CDR3 spans 15 amino acids. The CDR3 coding sequence is TGTGCCAGCAGCCCCTTGACAGGGGGCAACACTGAAGCTTTCTTT. This gives the protein CASSPLTGGNTEAFF.

This clonotype was counted at least ten times. The CDR3 region is CASSDSGFTEAFF. The CDR3 DNA follows: TGCGCCAGCAGTGATTCGGGGTTCACTGAAGCTTTCTTT. This chain links TRBV10-2 with TRBJ1-1; no definite D call. The germline V gene encodes CDR1 WSHSY and CDR2 SAAADI. The germline V and J ends were trimmed by 3 bases and 4 bases, with 9 bases remaining between them. The CDR3 spans 13 residues.